Below, 19 T cell receptor beta chains from the same sample are listed, as sequenced in a study of beta chain features in type 1 diabetes. Of the isolated RNA, all was reverse transcribed, and so the sequenced material was expressed TCRB transcripts. Using immunoSEQ multiplex PCR, the repertoire was profiled, and TCRdb retains in-frame clones only, with some absent. This sample has over 40,000 clones, with roughly 50% found just once. Material for sequencing was stem cell memory CD4+ T cells from blood. The receptors were gathered from a woman in her 30s in good health.

This chain joins TRBV30 and TRBJ2-2; 14 nucleotides line up with TRBD2. The CDR3 is 16 residues long. From germline, CDR1 is GTSNPN and CDR2 SVGIG (reference sequence). Germline trimming cut 5 bases from V and 7 bases from J; bases unmatched to any gene: 9. For the CDR3, the DNA is TGTGCCTGGGACCCGGGACTAGCGGGAGTTTTCGGGGAGCTGTTTTTT. Translated: CAWDPGLAGVFGELFF.

The rearrangement joins TRBV28 to TRBJ1-1; 9 positions agree with TRBD1. Germline lookup yields CDR1 MDHEN and CDR2 SYDVKM. With 7 bases clipped from V and 0 bases from J, the junction kept 6 bases outside the gene matches. The CDR3 runs 15 residues. CDR3 in DNA: TGTGCCAGCAAACCACAGGGGGCTTTGAACACTGAAGCTTTCTTT. As protein: CASKPQGALNTEAFF.

V usage is TRBV7-2 and J usage is TRBJ2-3; D is possibly TRBD2 (6 bases). The germline gives CDR1 SGHTA, CDR2 FQGNSA. The CDR3 loop spans 18 amino acids. V dropped 2 bases and J dropped 1 base, with 19 bases sitting between them. CDR3: CASSLMVGGGTGTDTQYF. CDR3 nucleotides: TGTGCCAGCAGCTTAATGGTGGGCGGCGGGACCGGCACAGATACGCAGTATTTT.

The chain has TRBV9 and TRBJ2-5, with 7 bases lining up with TRBD1. The CDR3 extends over 17 amino acids. CDR1 is SGDLS and CDR2 is YYNGEE in the germline V gene. Trimming at V came to 0 bases and at J to 5 bases, leaving 13 bases not matched to a gene. This CDR3 reads CASSVGFAGGESETQYF. The CDR3 DNA sequence: TGTGCCAGCAGCGTAGGTTTTGCAGGGGGTGAATCCGAGACCCAGTACTTC.

There are a few counts of this clone. The chain links TRBV2 to TRBJ2-7, with D possibly matching TRBD1 (5 bases). Germline V CDR1 and CDR2: SNHLY, FYNNEI. Trimming left V 9 bases short and J 6 bases short, with 21 bases between. The CDR3 is 14 residues long. CDR3 residues: CASKNQGLGSEQYF. CDR3 coding DNA: TGTGCCAGTAAAAACCAGGGATTGGGCTCCGAGCAGTACTTC.

The chain uses TRBV15 and TRBJ2-5; 7 nucleotides align to TRBD1. The V segment lost 1 base and the J segment 2 bases; nucleotides outside the gene matches: 4. The CDR3 length is 15 residues. Germline CDR1 and CDR2: LNHNV and YYDKDF (reference sequence). CDR3 region: CATSRGDSPQETQYF. DNA of the CDR3: TGTGCCACCAGCAGAGGGGACAGCCCTCAAGAGACCCAGTACTTC.

The chain has TRBV7-8 and TRBJ1-1, with TRBD1 as a possible D gene (5 bases). With 1 base removed from V and 4 bases from J, the gap between germline ends came to 10 bases. The CDR3 extends over 14 amino acids. The germline gives CDR1 SGHVS, CDR2 FQNEAQ. The CDR3 sequence is CASSLEMGRTEAFF. CDR3 sequence (DNA): TGTGCCAGCAGCTTAGAGATGGGGCGCACTGAAGCTTTCTTT.

The J gene is TRBJ2-1, the V gene TRBV14; possibly TRBD2 for D (5 bases). Germline-derived CDR1 and CDR2 are SGHDN and FVKESK. Trimming left V 5 bases short and J 2 bases short, with 13 bases between. This CDR3 has 15 residues. CDR3 sequence (DNA): TGTGCCAGCAGCTACCTAGCTGCGACCTACAATGAGCAGTTCTTC. Protein: CASSYLAATYNEQFF.

The rearrangement uses TRBV28 and TRBJ2-7; D perhaps matches TRBD1 (6 bases). CDR1 and CDR2 from the germline V gene are MDHEN and SYDVKM. The CDR3 sequence is 16 residues long. V was pared by 5 bases and J by 4 bases, with 21 bases between. In nucleotides, the CDR3 is TGTGCCAGCAGTGGAGTAATAGGGCAGGGGCAGTACGAGCAGTACTTC. Translation: CASSGVIGQGQYEQYF.

The CDR3 DNA sequence: TGTGCCAGCAGTGAAGTGGGGACAGGAAATGAAAAACTGTTTTTT. Its protein is CASSEVGTGNEKLFF. The chain uses TRBV2 and TRBJ1-4; 8 bases are shared with TRBD1. The trim removed 1 base at V and 5 bases at J, leaving 3 bases unmatched. The CDR3 has 15 amino acids. Germline V gives CDR1 SNHLY, CDR2 FYNNEI. Looking up the rest from reference TRBV2 and TRBJ1-4 gives the full variable domain: EPEVTQTPSHQVTQMGQEVILRCVPISNHLYFYWYRQILGQKVEFLVSFYNNEISEKSEIFDDQFSVERPDGSNFTLKIRSTKLEDSAMYFCASSEVGTGNEKLFFGSGTQLSVL.

The chain carries TRBV5-1 and TRBJ2-1, with 10 bases that match TRBD1. CDR3 length: 16 amino acids. V shed 0 bases and J 2 bases; nucleotides not matched to a gene: 2. Germline V gene lookup returns CDR1 SGHRS and CDR2 YFSETQ. For the CDR3, the DNA is TGCGCCAGCAGCTTGGCCGGGACAGGGGCCTACAATGAGCAGTTCTTC. Translation: CASSLAGTGAYNEQFF. Full variable domain (missing parts from reference TRBV5-1 and TRBJ2-1): KAGVTQTPRYLIKTRGQQVTLSCSPISGHRSVSWYQQTPGQGLQFLFEYFSETQRNKGNFPGRFSGRQFSNSRSEMNVSTLELGDSALYLCASSLAGTGAYNEQFFGPGTRLTVL.

The chain employs TRBV29-1 and TRBJ1-1; D is perhaps TRBD1 (6 bases). The CDR3 runs 14 residues. The germline V gene encodes CDR1 SQVTM and CDR2 ANQGSEA. V was trimmed by 7 bases and J by 1 base, leaving 16 bases between them. CDR3 loop: CSERPQGGNTEAFF. CDR3 sequence (DNA): TGCAGCGAGAGACCACAGGGTGGGAACACTGAAGCTTTCTTT.

The J gene is TRBJ2-7, the V gene TRBV28, with D unresolved. The CDR3 is 14 amino acids. In germline, CDR1 is MDHEN, CDR2 SYDVKM. Between the trimmed V and J ends, which lost 2 bases and 0 bases, there was a span of 8 bases. The CDR3 DNA follows: TGTGCCAGCAGTTTAGTACACGACTCCTACGAGCAGTACTTC. It translates to CASSLVHDSYEQYF.

This chain joins TRBV28 and TRBJ2-1; a possible D gene is TRBD2 (5 bases). The CDR3 sequence is 15 residues long. Germline V gives CDR1 MDHEN, CDR2 SYDVKM. Trimming cost V 0 bases and J 2 bases, with 8 bases left between them. Here the CDR3 reads CASSLWRDPYNEQFF. CDR3 nucleotide sequence: TGTGCCAGCAGTTTATGGAGGGATCCCTACAATGAGCAGTTCTTC.

The V and J genes are TRBV28 and TRBJ2-1; the match to TRBD1 covers 9 bases. The CDR3 has 16 residues. V was clipped by 6 bases and J by 4 bases; unmatched bases: 10. Germline V CDR1 and CDR2: MDHEN, SYDVKM. In DNA, the CDR3 is TGTGCCAGCAGCTACCCCGGGACAGGGAAGTACAATGAGCAGTTCTTC. Encoded protein: CASSYPGTGKYNEQFF.

The chain employs TRBV9 and TRBJ2-7; D is possibly TRBD2 (6 bases). The CDR3 sequence is 12 residues long. The germline CDR1 and CDR2 sequences are SGDLS and YYNGEE. V gave up 0 bases and J gave up 12 bases, with 13 bases separating them. CDR3 bases: TGTGCCAGCAGCGTAGAAGCGGGCCCTATGTACTTC. It codes for CASSVEAGPMYF.

This clone was counted a few times. The chain combines TRBV5-1 with TRBJ2-3; D is unclear. Trimming cost V 0 bases and J 2 bases, with 7 bases left between them. The CDR3 loop spans 14 amino acids. Germline assignment: CDR1 SGHRS and CDR2 YFSETQ. Here the CDR3 reads CASSLGQNTDTQYF. In DNA, the CDR3 is TGCGCCAGCAGCTTGGGCCAGAACACAGATACGCAGTATTTT.

This clone has a single count. The rearrangement links TRBV28 to TRBJ2-7; TRBD2 might be the D (5 bases). The ends were cut back, 2 bases at V and 2 bases at J, with 7 bases in the middle. This CDR3 comprises 13 residues. CDR1 is MDHEN, CDR2 SYDVKM, per germline. Here the CDR3 reads CASSLRTPYEQYF. CDR3 nucleotides: TGTGCCAGCAGTTTAAGGACTCCCTACGAGCAGTACTTC.

This clone turned up a few times. The chain joins TRBV28 to TRBJ1-2; 7 bases match TRBD1. The germline V gene has CDR1 MDHEN and CDR2 SYDVKM. The CDR3 consists of 13 residues. V was clipped by 3 bases and J by 8 bases; unmatched bases: 6. The CDR3 nucleotides are TGTGCCAGCAGTTTTGACAGGGAGGTCGGCTACACCTTC. This translates into CASSFDREVGYTF.